The next 18 T cell receptor beta chains were all read from a single sample in a study of neurological immune-mediated disorders. Time point specified: longitudinal time-point 1 (baseline). A single record per CDR3 protein comes from TCRdb applying MiXCR to the 5' RACE reads. The sample has 64,000 or so distinct CDR3 sequences; about 9.4% are singletons. The sequenced sample consisted of PBMCs. All receptors derive from a young man in good health.

This clonotype came up a few times. The genes are TRBV4-1 and TRBJ1-3; possibly TRBD1 for D (5 bases). Trimming removed 4 bases at V and 0 bases at J, with 13 bases between. The CDR3 length is 16 residues. Germline-derived CDR1 and CDR2 are MGHRA and YSYEKL. In nucleotides, the CDR3 is TGCGCCAGCAGCCTAACCGTGGACAACTCTGGAAACACCATATATTTT. Its protein product is CASSLTVDNSGNTIYF.

This clonotype was recorded many times. The rearrangement joins TRBV15 to TRBJ2-5; no definite D call. The CDR3 has 15 residues. Trimming pared 0 bases from V and 5 bases from J, leaving 13 bases between. CDR1 is LNHNV, CDR2 YYDKDF, per germline (reference sequence). The chain's CDR3 is CATSRDPAAPETQYF. In nucleotides, the CDR3 is TGTGCCACCAGCAGAGATCCCGCAGCCCCGGAGACCCAGTACTTC.

This clonotype was picked up many times. The chain joins TRBV12-3 or TRBV12-4 to TRBJ2-4, with D tentatively TRBD1 (5 bases). This CDR3 comprises 16 residues. Trimming stripped 2 bases from V and 0 bases from J, with 11 bases between. CDR3 region: CASSLRQNLAKNIQYF. In DNA form, the CDR3 reads TGTGCCAGCAGTTTAAGACAGAACCTAGCCAAAAACATTCAGTACTTC.

In this sample, this clonotype turned up many times. The CDR3 sequence: CASSFSTSWTSRNTGELFF. CDR3 bases: TGTGCCAGCAGTTTCTCGACTTCATGGACCTCGAGGAACACCGGGGAGCTGTTTTTT. The chain combines TRBV28 with TRBJ2-2, with D uncertain. The CDR3 is 19 residues long. Germline CDR1 and CDR2: MDHEN and SYDVKM. V lost 3 bases and J 1 base, leaving 21 bases between the germline ends.

This clonotype was recorded a few times. The chain links TRBV27 to TRBJ2-1, with D uncertain. V was cut by 2 bases and J by 5 bases, with 10 bases left in between. This CDR3 is 14 amino acids long. The germline V gene has CDR1 MNHEY and CDR2 SMNVEV (reference sequence). The CDR3 bases are TGTGCCAGCAGTTTAGCTGGGCAGAACAATGAGCAGTTCTTC. Its protein is CASSLAGQNNEQFF.

This clonotype has at least ten counts. This rearrangement joins TRBV28 to TRBJ2-7, with a tentative D call TRBD2 (5 bases). The CDR3 is 14 residues long. V was trimmed by 1 base and J by 0 bases, leaving 7 bases between them. Germline lookup yields CDR1 MDHEN and CDR2 SYDVKM. CDR3 in amino acids: CASSLSGTSYEQYF. CDR3 DNA sequence: TGTGCCAGCAGTTTATCGGGAACCTCCTACGAGCAGTACTTC.

At least ten counts were recorded for this clonotype. The genes are TRBV28 and TRBJ1-3; TRBD1 matches 7 bases. The CDR3 loop spans 17 amino acids. Germline V gene lookup returns CDR1 MDHEN and CDR2 SYDVKM. The V and J ends lost 3 bases and 0 bases, in that order; junction bases with no gene match: 8. The DNA of the CDR3 is TGTGCCAGCAGTTTGAATACAGGGGACTCCTCTGGAAACACCATATATTTT. Protein: CASSLNTGDSSGNTIYF.

Ten or more counts support this clonotype. This chain connects TRBV6-2 or TRBV6-3 to TRBJ2-7; the match to TRBD1 covers 7 bases. Germline lookup yields CDR1 MNHEY and CDR2 SVGEGT. The CDR3 runs to 13 residues. V lost 6 bases and J lost 2; bases outside the gene matches: 4. The CDR3 protein is CASRTTGTYEQYF. Written as DNA, the CDR3 is TGTGCCAGCAGGACGACAGGGACCTACGAGCAGTACTTC.

This clonotype has ten or more counts. This chain uses TRBV12-3 or TRBV12-4 with TRBJ2-7, with 9 bases that match TRBD1. V dropped 4 bases and J dropped 2; count of bases not matched to a gene: 6. This CDR3 has 15 amino acids. CDR3 sequence (DNA): TGTGCCAGCAGTTCCTGGACAGGGGCAACCTACGAGCAGTACTTC. Translation: CASSSWTGATYEQYF.

The sample holds many counts of this clonotype. The chain uses TRBV6-6 and TRBJ2-3, with unresolved D. The V gene lost 2 bases and the J gene lost 3 bases, with 3 bases spanning the gap. The CDR3 is 12 residues long. CDR1 and CDR2 (germline): MNHNY, SVGAGI (reference sequence). The CDR3 DNA follows: TGTGCCAGCAGTTACCGAACAGATACGCAGTATTTT. Protein sequence: CASSYRTDTQYF.

The table lists this clonotype with many counts. The V call is TRBV12-3 or TRBV12-4, the J call TRBJ1-5; D not certain. Trimming pared 5 bases from V and 2 bases from J, leaving 10 bases between. This CDR3 spans 14 amino acids. The DNA of the CDR3 is TGTGCCAGCAGTCCCCCCGGGGGCAATCAGCCCCAGCATTTT. This sequence encodes CASSPPGGNQPQHF.

The rearrangement links TRBV10-3 to TRBJ2-2, with TRBD1 matching 7 bases. With V trimmed by 0 bases and J by 7 bases, 5 bases remained unmatched. Per the germline V gene, CDR1 is ENHRY and CDR2 is SYGVKD. CDR3 length: 15 amino acids. CDR3 nucleotides: TGTGCCATCAGTGAGTCGACAGGGTCCGACGGGGAGCTGTTTTTT. This codes for CAISESTGSDGELFF.

In its sample, this clonotype was seen many times. DNA for the CDR3: TGCAGTGCTAGTCTACTAGGAGGCACAGATACGCAGTATTTT. This gives the protein CSASLLGGTDTQYF. The V and J genes are TRBV20-1 and TRBJ2-3; D may be TRBD2 (5 bases). Trimming took 3 bases from V and 1 from J, leaving 11 bases between them. Per germline, CDR1 DFQATT and CDR2 SNEGSKA (reference sequence). This CDR3 is 14 amino acids long.

This clonotype was seen a handful of times. The V gene is TRBV9, the J gene TRBJ2-5; the D call may be TRBD1 or TRBD2 (5 bases each). Trimming took 0 bases from V and 0 from J, leaving 6 bases between them. The CDR3 is 14 residues long. In germline, CDR1 is SGDLS, CDR2 YYNGEE. The DNA of the CDR3 is TGTGCCAGCAGCGTAGGGGGGAACCAAGAGACCCAGTACTTC. This translates into CASSVGGNQETQYF.

This clonotype was seen many times. The J gene is TRBJ2-7, the V gene TRBV20-1; the D is unclear. V lost 0 bases to trimming and J lost 0 bases, with 9 bases between them. Germline CDR1 and CDR2: DFQATT and SNEGSKA (reference sequence). The CDR3 sequence is 14 residues long. The CDR3 DNA reads TGCAGTGCTAGAGAGGTTCGCAGCTCCTACGAGCAGTACTTC. Translated: CSAREVRSSYEQYF.

This clonotype was observed many times. J is TRBJ1-1 and V is TRBV5-1, with D unclear. The CDR3 totals 13 residues. Germline loops: CDR1 SGHRS, CDR2 YFSETQ. V gave up 1 base and J gave up 0 bases, with 4 bases separating them. The CDR3 spells CASSLIMNTEAFF. The CDR3 DNA is TGCGCCAGCAGCTTGATCATGAACACTGAAGCTTTCTTT. The full variable domain, in which reference TRBV5-1 and TRBJ1-1 provide the parts outside the CDR3, is KAGVTQTPRYLIKTRGQQVTLSCSPISGHRSVSWYQQTPGQGLQFLFEYFSETQRNKGNFPGRFSGRQFSNSRSEMNVSTLELGDSALYLCASSLIMNTEAFFGQGTRLTVV.

This clonotype was seen many times. The V and J genes are TRBV9 and TRBJ2-1; D remains unclear. Trimming pared 0 bases from V and 5 bases from J, leaving 9 bases between. Germline CDR1 reads SGDLS; CDR2 reads YYNGEE. The CDR3 covers 14 residues. The DNA of the CDR3 is TGTGCCAGCAGCGTAGGGCAGGTCCACAATGAGCAGTTCTTC. Its protein product is CASSVGQVHNEQFF.

This clonotype was seen at least ten times. The gene calls are TRBV3-1 and TRBJ2-5; D gene uncertain. CDR1 is LGHDT and CDR2 is YNNKEL in the germline V gene (reference sequence). There are 12 residues in the CDR3. Between the trimmed V and J ends, which lost 0 bases and 7 bases, there was a span of 6 bases. CDR3 residues: CASSQEFGTQYF. CDR3 sequence (DNA): TGTGCCAGCAGCCAAGAGTTTGGGACCCAGTACTTC.